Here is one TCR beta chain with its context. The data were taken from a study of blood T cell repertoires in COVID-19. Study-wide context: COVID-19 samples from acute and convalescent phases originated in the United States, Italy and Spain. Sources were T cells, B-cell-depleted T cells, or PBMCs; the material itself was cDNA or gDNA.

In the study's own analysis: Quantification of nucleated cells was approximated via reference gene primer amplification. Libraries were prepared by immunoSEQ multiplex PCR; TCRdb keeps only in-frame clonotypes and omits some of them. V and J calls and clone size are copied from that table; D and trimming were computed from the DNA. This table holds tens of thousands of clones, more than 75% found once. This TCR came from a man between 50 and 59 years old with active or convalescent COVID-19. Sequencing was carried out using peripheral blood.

The CDR3 region has the DNA TGTGCCAGCAGTTCGAGACCCCGGGACAAGAACACCGGGGAGCTGTTTTTT. Translated, it gives CASSSRPRDKNTGELFF. The chain couples TRBV27 to TRBJ2-2; maybe TRBD1 (6 bases). The V end was cut by 4 bases, the J end by 1 base, with 16 bases between. Per germline, CDR1 MNHEY and CDR2 SMNVEV (reference sequence). This CDR3 comprises 17 residues.